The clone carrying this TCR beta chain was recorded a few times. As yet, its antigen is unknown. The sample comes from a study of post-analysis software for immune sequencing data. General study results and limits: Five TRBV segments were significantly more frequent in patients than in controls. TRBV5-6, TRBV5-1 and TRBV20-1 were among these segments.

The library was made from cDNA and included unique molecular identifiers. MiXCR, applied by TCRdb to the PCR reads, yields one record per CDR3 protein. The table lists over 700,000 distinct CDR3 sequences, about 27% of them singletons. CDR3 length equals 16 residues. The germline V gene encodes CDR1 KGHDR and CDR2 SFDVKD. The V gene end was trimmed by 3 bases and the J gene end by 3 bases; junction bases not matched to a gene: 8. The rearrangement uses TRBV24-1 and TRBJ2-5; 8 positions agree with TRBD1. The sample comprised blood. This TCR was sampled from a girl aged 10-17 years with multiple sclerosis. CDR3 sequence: CATSDPGQESEETQYF. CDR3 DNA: TGTGCCACCAGTGATCCGGGACAGGAGTCGGAAGAGACCCAGTACTTC.